This entry features one T cell receptor (beta chain) sequence. What it recognizes is unknown. The data belong to a study of cytomegalovirus exposure and HLA in healthy donors. Notes on the study in general: The study found most TCR sequences rare, yet found some public TCRs in many donors.

V was cut by 5 bases and J by 7 bases, with 20 bases left in between. Germline V gene data show CDR1 as SGHTA and CDR2 as FQGTGA. CDR3 length equals 15 residues. Those who donated were healthy bone marrow donors. The study ran its PCR with 60 Vbeta and 13 Jbeta primers. Data came from immunoSEQ multiplex PCR; TCRdb stores just in-frame clones and leaves some out. The sample lists more than 75,000 clones; 84% were seen once. Material for sequencing was PBMCs. The sequence came from a woman between 18 and 29 years old in good health and CMV-seropositive. The chain recombines TRBV7-3 with TRBJ1-1; D is undetermined. CDR3 protein: CASSPTPADTNEAFF. The CDR3 region has the DNA TGTGCCAGCAGCCCAACGCCAGCGGATACGAATGAAGCTTTCTTT.